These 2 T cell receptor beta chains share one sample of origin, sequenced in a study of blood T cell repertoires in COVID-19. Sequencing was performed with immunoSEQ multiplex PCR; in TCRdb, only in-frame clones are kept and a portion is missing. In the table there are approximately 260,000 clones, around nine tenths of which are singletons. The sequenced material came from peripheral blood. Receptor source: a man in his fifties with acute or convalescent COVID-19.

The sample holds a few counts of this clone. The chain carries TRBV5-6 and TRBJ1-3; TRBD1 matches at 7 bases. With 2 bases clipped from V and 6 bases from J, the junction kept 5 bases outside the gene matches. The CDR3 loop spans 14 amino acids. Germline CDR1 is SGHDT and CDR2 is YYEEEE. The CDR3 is CASSLGQGVNTIYF. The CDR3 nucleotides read TGTGCCAGCAGCTTAGGGCAGGGGGTAAACACCATATATTTT.

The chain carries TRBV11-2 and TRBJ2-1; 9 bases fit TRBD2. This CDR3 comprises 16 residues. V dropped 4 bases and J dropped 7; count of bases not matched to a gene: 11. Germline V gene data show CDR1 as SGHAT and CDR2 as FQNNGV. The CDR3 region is CASSSRTAGGVNEQFF. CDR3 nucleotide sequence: TGTGCCAGCAGCTCCCGAACGGCGGGGGGGGTAAATGAGCAGTTCTTC.